This note documents a single T cell receptor (beta chain) sequence. The sample is drawn from a study of Tregs in tolerant kidney transplant recipients. Some clones are missing from TCRdb's copy, which holds only in-frame ones; the method was immunoSEQ multiplex PCR. In the table there are tens of thousands of clones, around four fifths of which are singletons. This CDR3 has 15 residues. The germline V gene has CDR1 KGHSH and CDR2 LQKENI. V lost 3 bases to trimming and J lost 5 bases, with 17 bases between them. The chain is built from TRBV18 and TRBJ2-7, with D possibly matching TRBD1 (6 bases). The TCR sequence derives from a human donor in good health. Material: CD4+ T cells from blood. This chain's CDR3 is CASSPNRDLSHEQYF. In DNA form, the CDR3 reads TGTGCCAGCTCACCGAACAGGGACCTTTCCCACGAGCAGTACTTC.